These T cell receptor beta chains were read from a single sample in a study of CD8 T cell repertoires and HIV-1 epitope variants. TCRdb keeps only in-frame clones here, not all; method: immunoSEQ multiplex PCR. The sample consists of thousands of clones, about 60% of them appearing once. No antigens are known for them. Material for sequencing was cultured CD8+ T cells derived from PBMCs. These receptors originate from a male donor with HIV. Both conserved end residues are part of each CDR3. D genes are given only for firm matches. Where a row states a size, it is once, few, many or the class of an expanded clone; other rows omit it.

abundance | len | j_gene | v_gene | d_gene | CDR3aa | CDR3nt
- | 16 | TRBJ1-2 | TRBV4-1 | - | CASSQEIRGNEGGYTF | TGCGCCAGCAGCCAAGAAATAAGAGGGAATGAGGGTGGCTACACCTTC
- | 16 | TRBJ2-3 | TRBV19 | TRBD2 | CASSIIAGGLTDTQYF | TGTGCCAGTAGTATTATAGCGGGAGGCCTCACAGATACGCAGTATTTT
- | 13 | TRBJ2-2 | TRBV5-1 | - | CASSFLFTGELFF | TGCGCCAGCAGCTTCCTATTCACCGGGGAGCTGTTTTTT
- | 11 | TRBJ2-7 | TRBV28 | - | CASSSNYEQYF | TGTGCCAGCAGTTCCAACTACGAGCAGTACTTC
few | 15 | TRBJ2-2 | TRBV28 | TRBD1 | CASSLDPGGTGELFF | TGTGCCAGCAGTCTTGACCCAGGGGGCACCGGGGAGCTGTTTTTT
- | 14 | TRBJ2-3 | TRBV29-1 | TRBD1 | CSVEDRTGIYTQYF | TGCAGCGTTGAAGACCGGACAGGGATCTATACGCAGTATTTT
few | 14 | TRBJ2-2 | TRBV7-8 | - | CASRRDSNTGELFF | TGTGCCAGTCGTAGGGACTCCAACACCGGGGAGCTGTTTTTT
- | 13 | TRBJ1-1 | TRBV7-8 | TRBD1 | CASSTGEGTEAFF | TGTGCCAGCTCGACAGGGGAAGGCACTGAAGCTTTCTTT
once | 15 | TRBJ2-3 | TRBV5-1 | - | CASSLGHPSTDTQYF | TGCGCCAGCAGCTTAGGACATCCTAGCACAGATACGCAGTATTTT
- | 17 | TRBJ2-2 | TRBV18 | - | CASSPAEGDKNTGELFF | TGTGCCAGCTCACCCGCGGAGGGCGACAAGAACACCGGGGAGCTGTTTTTT
- | 14 | TRBJ2-5 | TRBV11-2 | - | CASSPRQGGETQYF | TGTGCCAGCAGCCCTCGACAGGGAGGGGAGACCCAGTACTTC
- | 15 | TRBJ1-1 | TRBV5-1 | - | CASSLEGRTNTEAFF | TGCGCCAGCAGCTTGGAGGGAAGAACGAACACTGAAGCTTTCTTT
- | 13 | TRBJ2-7 | TRBV5-6 | - | CASSPLARYEQYF | TGTGCCAGCAGCCCACTAGCTAGGTACGAGCAGTACTTC
medium-sized | 13 | TRBJ1-6 | TRBV5-6 | - | CASSLGAVSPLHF | TGTGCCAGCAGCTTGGGTGCGGTTTCACCCCTCCACTTT
- | 14 | TRBJ1-4 | TRBV9 | TRBD1 | CASSEQGANEKLFF | TGTGCCAGCTCCGAACAGGGGGCGAATGAAAAACTGTTTTTT
- | 13 | TRBJ2-7 | TRBV19 | TRBD1 | CASRGQGVHEQYF | TGTGCCAGTAGGGGACAGGGTGTCCACGAGCAGTACTTC
few | 16 | TRBJ1-2 | TRBV29-1 | - | CSVEEEGGKFDYGYTF | TGCAGCGTTGAAGAAGAGGGGGGTAAATTCGACTATGGCTACACCTTC
- | 11 | TRBJ2-7 | TRBV7-6 | - | CASSPNYEQYF | TGTGCCAGCAGCCCCAACTACGAGCAGTACTTC
few | 14 | TRBJ2-5 | TRBV7-2 | - | CASSVTGGEETQYF | TGTGCCAGCAGCGTAACAGGGGGGGAAGAGACCCAGTACTTC
- | 13 | TRBJ2-7 | TRBV27 | - | CASSLAGGYEQYF | TGTGCCAGCAGTTTAGCAGGCGGCTACGAGCAGTACTTC
few | 13 | TRBJ1-1 | TRBV6-5 | - | CASSPGKNTEAFF | TGTGCCAGCAGTCCCGGGAAGAACACTGAAGCTTTCTTT
- | 15 | TRBJ1-1 | TRBV19 | TRBD1 | CASSNGQGVFTEAFF | TGTGCCAGTAGTAACGGACAGGGGGTCTTTACTGAAGCTTTCTTT
- | 11 | TRBJ2-1 | TRBV28 | - | CASSYYNEQFF | TGTGCCAGCAGTTACTACAATGAGCAGTTCTTC
- | 15 | TRBJ1-2 | TRBV6-5 | - | CASSYSSRADYGYTF | TGTGCCAGCAGTTACTCCAGCAGGGCGGACTATGGCTACACCTTC
few | 12 | TRBJ2-5 | TRBV29-1 | TRBD1 | CSVRTGLETQYF | TGCAGCGTGAGGACAGGATTAGAGACCCAGTACTTC
- | 12 | TRBJ2-5 | TRBV18 | - | CASSPEGETQYF | TGTGCCAGCTCACCCGAGGGAGAGACCCAGTACTTC
- | 13 | TRBJ2-6 | TRBV28 | - | CASSFGGANVLTF | TGTGCCAGCAGTTTTGGGGGGGCCAACGTCCTGACTTTC
- | 15 | TRBJ1-5 | TRBV11-2 | - | CASSLGGNSNQPQHF | TGTGCCAGCAGCTTAGGAGGAAATAGCAATCAGCCCCAGCATTTT
- | 14 | TRBJ1-1 | TRBV6-5 | - | CASSYAESNTEAFF | TGTGCCAGCAGTTACGCAGAATCGAACACTGAAGCTTTCTTT
- | 18 | TRBJ2-1 | TRBV28 | TRBD2 | CASSLLRGSGGIYNEQFF | TGTGCCAGCAGTCTCCTTCGGGGGAGCGGGGGGATATACAATGAGCAGTTCTTC
few | 14 | TRBJ1-3 | TRBV7-6 | TRBD1 | CASSYDRGQNTIYF | TGTGCCAGCAGCTACGACAGGGGGCAAAACACCATATATTTT
- | 14 | TRBJ2-2 | TRBV19 | - | CASRGGHLDGELFF | TGTGCCAGTAGGGGGGGACATCTAGACGGGGAGCTGTTTTTT
- | 14 | TRBJ2-1 | TRBV5-6 | TRBD1 | CASSFGTGSPEQFF | TGTGCCAGCAGCTTCGGGACAGGGTCTCCTGAGCAGTTCTTC
few | 15 | TRBJ2-2 | TRBV7-3 | - | CASSQIGANTGELFF | TGTGCCAGCAGCCAAATTGGGGCGAACACCGGGGAGCTGTTTTTT
- | 18 | TRBJ2-6 | TRBV7-7 | - | CASSPGSKSQSRANVLTF | TGTGCCAGCAGCCCAGGTAGTAAGTCACAAAGTCGGGCCAACGTCCTGACTTTC
- | 14 | TRBJ2-7 | TRBV19 | - | CASSIYGSSYEQYF | TGTGCCAGTAGTATATACGGGAGCTCCTACGAGCAGTACTTC
- | 18 | TRBJ2-2 | TRBV7-6 | TRBD1 | CASSASTGGGGSTGELFF | TGTGCCAGCAGCGCATCGACAGGGGGCGGCGGTAGCACCGGGGAGCTGTTTTTT
- | 12 | TRBJ1-1 | TRBV5-6 | - | CASSLGDTEAFF | TGTGCCAGCAGCTTAGGGGACACTGAAGCTTTCTTT
- | 13 | TRBJ2-3 | TRBV6-5 | - | CASRGDGTDTQYF | TGTGCCAGCAGGGGGGACGGTACAGATACGCAGTATTTT
- | 15 | TRBJ2-2 | TRBV30 | - | CAWSETGAVTGELFF | TGTGCCTGGAGCGAAACGGGGGCGGTCACCGGGGAGCTGTTTTTT
- | 14 | TRBJ2-3 | TRBV5-1 | - | CASSPLGRTALQYF | TGCGCCAGCAGCCCACTTGGACGGACAGCTCTACAGTATTTT
- | 13 | TRBJ1-1 | TRBV4-1 | TRBD1 | CASSQGGNTEAFF | TGCGCCAGCAGTCAGGGGGGGAACACTGAAGCTTTCTTT
once | 14 | TRBJ2-7 | TRBV6-1 | - | CASSDGWGHYEQYF | TGTGCCAGTAGTGACGGGTGGGGGCACTACGAGCAGTACTTC